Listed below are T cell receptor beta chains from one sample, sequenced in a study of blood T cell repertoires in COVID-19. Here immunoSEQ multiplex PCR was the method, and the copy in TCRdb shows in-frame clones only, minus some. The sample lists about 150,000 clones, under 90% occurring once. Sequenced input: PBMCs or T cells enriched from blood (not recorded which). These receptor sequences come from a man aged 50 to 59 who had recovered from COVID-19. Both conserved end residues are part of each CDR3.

CDR3 protein: CAISRGPYNEQFF
J gene: TRBJ2-1
V gene: TRBV10-3

CDR3 protein: CASSQDTGQGISGANVLTF
J gene: TRBJ2-6
V gene: TRBV4-1

CDR3 protein: CASSQDTGRYTEAFF
J gene: TRBJ1-1
V gene: TRBV4-2

CDR3 protein: CASLGQGLWNTEAFF
J gene: TRBJ1-1
V gene: TRBV6-5

CDR3 protein: CASSAGDHRAQETQYF
J gene: TRBJ2-5
V gene: TRBV9

CDR3 protein: CASSLLSSYNEQFF
J gene: TRBJ2-1
V gene: TRBV11-2

CDR3 protein: CATASGGVDTQYF
J gene: TRBJ2-3
V gene: TRBV3-1/TRBV3-2

CDR3 protein: CASSKRQTLGLGEQYF
J gene: TRBJ2-7
V gene: TRBV11-2

CDR3 protein: CASSLRGDRYMNTEAFF
J gene: TRBJ1-1
V gene: TRBV7-2

CDR3 protein: CASSEYIGQMNTEAFF
J gene: TRBJ1-1
V gene: TRBV10-1

CDR3 protein: CSGVRGRNMNTEAFF
J gene: TRBJ1-1
V gene: TRBV29-1

CDR3 protein: CASSRLGTGQETQYF
J gene: TRBJ2-5
V gene: TRBV18

CDR3 protein: CASSLGAGGFNSPLHF
J gene: TRBJ1-6
V gene: TRBV7-2

CDR3 protein: CASSQVGAGGPDTQYF
J gene: TRBJ2-3
V gene: TRBV4-3

CDR3 protein: CASSLELTRAGSHEQYF
J gene: TRBJ2-7
V gene: TRBV5-4

CDR3 protein: CASSQDLGLGNTEAFF
J gene: TRBJ1-1
V gene: TRBV14

CDR3 protein: CASSVLSTGNTEAFF
J gene: TRBJ1-1
V gene: TRBV7-9

CDR3 protein: CASSLREIIREETQYF
J gene: TRBJ2-5
V gene: TRBV28

CDR3 protein: CASSLGTLETQYF
J gene: TRBJ2-5
V gene: TRBV7-7

CDR3 protein: CASSFSSGGSSTDTQYF
J gene: TRBJ2-3
V gene: TRBV7-9